The clone carrying this TCR beta chain was detected ten times or more. Its antigen is not known. The data derive from a study of T-cell reconstitution after alpha-beta-depleted transplantation in children. Study conclusions and caveats: The main origin of T-cell counts and diversity one year after transplant was newly produced T cells. Diversity of TCRbeta at day 60 was high in some patients, arising from surviving recipient T cells and thymic progenitors. Several hundred expanded graft clones reportedly gave rise to the alpha-beta T cells present about two months after transplant.

TCRbeta library construction was performed incorporating unique molecular identifiers. MiXCR, run by TCRdb on the PCR reads, gives a single entry per CDR3 protein. The repertoire holds 490,000 or so distinct CDR3 sequences, with about 10% as singletons. The CDR3 sequence is 16 residues long. The V and J ends lost 6 bases and 2 bases, in that order; junction bases with no gene match: 10. Germline V gives CDR1 MNHEY, CDR2 SVGEGT. This clonotype was obtained from a child aged 2 to 10 with inherited bone marrow failure, due to receive a stem cell transplant. The chain has TRBV6-2 or TRBV6-3 and TRBJ2-1; 7 bases line up with TRBD2. The sequenced sample was PBMCs, obtained before TCRalphabeta/CD19-depleted stem cell transplant. CDR3 loop: CASSWGRGLTYNEQFF. The CDR3 bases are TGTGCCAGCAGCTGGGGGAGGGGTCTGACCTACAATGAGCAGTTCTTC.